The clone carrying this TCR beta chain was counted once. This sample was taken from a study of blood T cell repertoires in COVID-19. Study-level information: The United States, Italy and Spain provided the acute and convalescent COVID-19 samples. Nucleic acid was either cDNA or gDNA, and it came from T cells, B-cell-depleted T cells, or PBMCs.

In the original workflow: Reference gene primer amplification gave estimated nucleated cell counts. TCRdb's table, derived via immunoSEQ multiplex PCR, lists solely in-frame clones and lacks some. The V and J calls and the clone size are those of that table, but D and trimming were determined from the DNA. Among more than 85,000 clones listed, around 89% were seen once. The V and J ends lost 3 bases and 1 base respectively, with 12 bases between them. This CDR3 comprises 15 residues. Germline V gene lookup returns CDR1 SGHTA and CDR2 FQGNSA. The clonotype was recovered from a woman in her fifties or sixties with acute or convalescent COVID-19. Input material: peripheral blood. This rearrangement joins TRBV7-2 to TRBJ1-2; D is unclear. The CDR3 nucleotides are TGTGCCAGCAGCTTGACACGGCTACTTAACTATGGCTACACCTTC. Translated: CASSLTRLLNYGYTF.